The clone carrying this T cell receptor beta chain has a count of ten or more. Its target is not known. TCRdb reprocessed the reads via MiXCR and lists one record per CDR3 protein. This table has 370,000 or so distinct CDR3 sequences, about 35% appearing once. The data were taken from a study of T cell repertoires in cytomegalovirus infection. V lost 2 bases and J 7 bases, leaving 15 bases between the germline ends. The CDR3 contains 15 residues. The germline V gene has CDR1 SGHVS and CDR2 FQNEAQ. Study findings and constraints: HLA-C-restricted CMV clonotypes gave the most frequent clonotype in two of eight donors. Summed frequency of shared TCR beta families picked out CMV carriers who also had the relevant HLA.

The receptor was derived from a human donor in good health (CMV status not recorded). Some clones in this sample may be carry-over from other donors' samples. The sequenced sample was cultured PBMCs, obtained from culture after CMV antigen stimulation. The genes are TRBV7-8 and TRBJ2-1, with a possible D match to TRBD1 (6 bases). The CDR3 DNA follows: TGTGCCAGCAGCTTAACCTACAGGGAATGGAATGAGCAGTTCTTC. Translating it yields CASSLTYREWNEQFF. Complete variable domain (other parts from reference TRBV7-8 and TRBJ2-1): GAGVSQSPRYKVAKRGQDVALRCDPISGHVSLFWYQQALGQGPEFLTYFQNEAQLDKSGLPSDRFFAERPEGSVSTLKIQRTQQEDSAVYLCASSLTYREWNEQFFGPGTRLTVL.